This TCR beta chain was identified in a study of cytomegalovirus exposure and HLA in healthy donors. Amplification used 60 Vbeta primers and 13 Jbeta primers. Method: immunoSEQ multiplex PCR; TCRdb's copy keeps in-frame clones and lacks some. This table holds about 130,000 clones, less than 85% found once. Germline V lookup: CDR1 SSHAT, CDR2 FNYEAQ (reference sequence). The CDR3 is 14 residues long. Comment on this clone: As yet, its antigen is unknown. Germline is not matched at one junction end, which may reflect a read error.

General study results and limits: In a later analysis, DRB1 alleles had the most associated TCRs; HLA-C alleles the fewest.

The gene calls are TRBV7-7 and TRBJ2-7; 8 nucleotides match TRBD1. Sequenced input: PBMCs. The TCR sequence derives from a woman aged 40 to 55 in good health and CMV-seropositive. The CDR3 sequence: CASSLGQGAYEQYF. The CDR3 DNA follows: TGTGCTAGCAGCTTAGGACAGGGCGCCTACGAGCAGTACTTC.